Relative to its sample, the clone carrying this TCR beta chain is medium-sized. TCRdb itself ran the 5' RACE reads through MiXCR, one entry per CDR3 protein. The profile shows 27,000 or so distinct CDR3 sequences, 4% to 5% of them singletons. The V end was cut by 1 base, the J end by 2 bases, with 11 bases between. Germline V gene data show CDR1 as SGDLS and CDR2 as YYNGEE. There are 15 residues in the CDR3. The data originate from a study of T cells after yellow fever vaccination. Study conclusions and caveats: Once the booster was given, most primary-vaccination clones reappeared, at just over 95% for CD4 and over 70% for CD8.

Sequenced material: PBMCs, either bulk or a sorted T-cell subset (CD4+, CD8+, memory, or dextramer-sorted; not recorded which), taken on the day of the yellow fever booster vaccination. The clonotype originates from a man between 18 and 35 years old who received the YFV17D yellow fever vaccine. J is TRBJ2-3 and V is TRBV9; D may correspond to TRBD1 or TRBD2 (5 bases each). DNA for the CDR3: TGTGCCAGCAGCGTATCCTGGGGGAACACAGATACGCAGTATTTT. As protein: CASSVSWGNTDTQYF.